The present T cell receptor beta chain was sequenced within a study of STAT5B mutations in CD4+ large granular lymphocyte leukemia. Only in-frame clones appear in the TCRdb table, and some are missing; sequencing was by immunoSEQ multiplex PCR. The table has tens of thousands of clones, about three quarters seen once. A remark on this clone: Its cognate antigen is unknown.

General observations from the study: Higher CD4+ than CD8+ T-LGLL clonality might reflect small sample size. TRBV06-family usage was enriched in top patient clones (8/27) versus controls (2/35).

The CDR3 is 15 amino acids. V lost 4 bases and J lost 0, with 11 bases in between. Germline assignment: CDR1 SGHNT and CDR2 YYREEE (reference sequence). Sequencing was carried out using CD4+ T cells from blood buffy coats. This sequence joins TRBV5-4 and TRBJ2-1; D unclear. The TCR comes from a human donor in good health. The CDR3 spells CASSLDPSSYNEQFF. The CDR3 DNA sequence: TGTGCCAGCAGCCTCGATCCTAGCTCCTACAATGAGCAGTTCTTC.